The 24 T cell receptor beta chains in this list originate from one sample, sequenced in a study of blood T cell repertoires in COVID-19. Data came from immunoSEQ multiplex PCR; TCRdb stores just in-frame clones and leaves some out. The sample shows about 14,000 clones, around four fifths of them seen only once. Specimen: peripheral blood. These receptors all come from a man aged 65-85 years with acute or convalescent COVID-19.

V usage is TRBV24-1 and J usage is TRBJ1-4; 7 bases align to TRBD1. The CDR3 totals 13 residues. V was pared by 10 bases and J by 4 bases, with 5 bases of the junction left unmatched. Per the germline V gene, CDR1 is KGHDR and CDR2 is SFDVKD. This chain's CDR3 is CATKGAGNEKLFF. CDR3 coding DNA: TGTGCCACTAAGGGGGCGGGTAATGAAAAACTGTTTTTT.

The CDR3 loop is CASSYYGGAGYTF. CDR3 in DNA: TGTGCCAGCAGTTACTATGGGGGCGCTGGCTACACCTTC. This chain connects TRBV6-5 to TRBJ1-2, with D perhaps matching TRBD1 (6 bases). In germline, CDR1 is MNHEY, CDR2 SVGAGI. The CDR3 consists of 13 residues. Trimming removed 1 base at V and 7 bases at J, with 10 bases between.

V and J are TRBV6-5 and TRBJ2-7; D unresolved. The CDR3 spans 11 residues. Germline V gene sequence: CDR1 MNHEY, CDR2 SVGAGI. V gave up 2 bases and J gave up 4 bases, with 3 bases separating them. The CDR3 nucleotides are TGTGCCAGCAGTTACCGGTACGAGCAGTACTTC. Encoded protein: CASSYRYEQYF.

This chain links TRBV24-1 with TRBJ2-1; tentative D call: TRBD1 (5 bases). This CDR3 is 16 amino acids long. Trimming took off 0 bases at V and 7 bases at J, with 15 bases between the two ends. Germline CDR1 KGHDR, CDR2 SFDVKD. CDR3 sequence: CATSDLNRGLENEQFF. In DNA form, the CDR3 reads TGTGCCACCAGTGATTTGAATAGGGGTTTGGAGAATGAGCAGTTCTTC.

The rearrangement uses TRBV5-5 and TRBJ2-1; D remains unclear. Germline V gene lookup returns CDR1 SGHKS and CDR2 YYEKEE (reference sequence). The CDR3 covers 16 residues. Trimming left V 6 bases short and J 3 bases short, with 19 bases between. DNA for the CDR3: TGTGCCAGCATTCGACGGCAGCTTGGGCTCTACAATGAGCAGTTCTTC. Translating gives CASIRRQLGLYNEQFF.

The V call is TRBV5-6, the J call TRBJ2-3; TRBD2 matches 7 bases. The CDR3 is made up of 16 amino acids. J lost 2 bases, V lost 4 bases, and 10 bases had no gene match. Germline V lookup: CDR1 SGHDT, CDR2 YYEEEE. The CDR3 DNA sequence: TGTGCCAGCAGCGCGGCGGGGGTGTCCCTCACAGATACGCAGTATTTT. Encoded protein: CASSAAGVSLTDTQYF.

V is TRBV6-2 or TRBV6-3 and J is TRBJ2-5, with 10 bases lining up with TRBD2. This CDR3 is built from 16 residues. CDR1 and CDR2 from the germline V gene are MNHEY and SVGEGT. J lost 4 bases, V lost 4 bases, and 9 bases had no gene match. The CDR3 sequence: CASSSWVAGGLETQYF. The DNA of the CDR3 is TGTGCCAGCAGTTCCTGGGTAGCGGGAGGATTAGAGACCCAGTACTTC.

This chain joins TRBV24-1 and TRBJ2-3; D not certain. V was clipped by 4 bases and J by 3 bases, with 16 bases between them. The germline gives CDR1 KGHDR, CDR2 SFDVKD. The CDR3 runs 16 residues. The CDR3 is CATSDPSPSATDTQYF. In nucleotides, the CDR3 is TGTGCCACCAGTGACCCCTCTCCGAGCGCAACAGATACGCAGTATTTT.

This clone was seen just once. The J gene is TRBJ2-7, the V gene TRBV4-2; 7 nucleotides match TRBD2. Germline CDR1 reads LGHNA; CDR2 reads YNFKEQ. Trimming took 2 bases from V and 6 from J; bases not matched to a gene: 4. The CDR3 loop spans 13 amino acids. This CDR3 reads CASSQSSGGEQYF. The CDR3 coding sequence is TGTGCCAGCAGCCAAAGTTCGGGGGGCGAGCAGTACTTC.

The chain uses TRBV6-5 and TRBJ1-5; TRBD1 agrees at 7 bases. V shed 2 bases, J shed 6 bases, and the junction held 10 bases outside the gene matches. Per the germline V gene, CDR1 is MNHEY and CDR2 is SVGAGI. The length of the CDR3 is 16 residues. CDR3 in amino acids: CASSYRIRGQGQPQHF. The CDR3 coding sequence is TGTGCCAGCAGTTACCGGATTAGGGGGCAAGGTCAGCCCCAGCATTTT.

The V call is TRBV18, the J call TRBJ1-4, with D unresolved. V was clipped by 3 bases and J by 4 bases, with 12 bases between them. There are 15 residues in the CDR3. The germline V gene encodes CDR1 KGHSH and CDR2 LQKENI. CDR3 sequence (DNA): TGTGCCAGCTCACCTCGGCGGCAGCGTAATGAAAAACTGTTTTTT. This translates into CASSPRRQRNEKLFF. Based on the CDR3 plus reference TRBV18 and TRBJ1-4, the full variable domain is NAGVMQNPRHLVRRRGQEARLRCSPMKGHSHVYWYRQLPEEGLKFMVYLQKENIIDESGMPKERFSAEFPKEGPSILRIQQVVRGDSAAYFCASSPRRQRNEKLFFGSGTQLSVL.

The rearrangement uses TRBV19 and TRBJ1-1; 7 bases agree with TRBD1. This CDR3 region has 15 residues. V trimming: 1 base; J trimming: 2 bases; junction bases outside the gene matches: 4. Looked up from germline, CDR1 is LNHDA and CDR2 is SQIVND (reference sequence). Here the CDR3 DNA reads TGTGCCAGTAGTATAGGGGACAGTCGAAACACTGAAGCTTTCTTT. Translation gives CASSIGDSRNTEAFF. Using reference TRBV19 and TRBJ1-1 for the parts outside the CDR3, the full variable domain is DGGITQSPKYLFRKEGQNVTLSCEQNLNHDAMYWYRQDPGQGLRLIYYSQIVNDFQKGDIAEGYSVSREKKESFPLTVTSAQKNPTAFYLCASSIGDSRNTEAFFGQGTRLTVV.

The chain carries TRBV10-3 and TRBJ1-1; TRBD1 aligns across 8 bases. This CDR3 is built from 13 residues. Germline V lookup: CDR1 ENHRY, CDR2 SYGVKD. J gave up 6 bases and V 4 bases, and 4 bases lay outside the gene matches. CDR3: CAISGTGTPEAFF. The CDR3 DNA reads TGTGCCATCAGTGGGACAGGGACCCCTGAAGCTTTCTTT.

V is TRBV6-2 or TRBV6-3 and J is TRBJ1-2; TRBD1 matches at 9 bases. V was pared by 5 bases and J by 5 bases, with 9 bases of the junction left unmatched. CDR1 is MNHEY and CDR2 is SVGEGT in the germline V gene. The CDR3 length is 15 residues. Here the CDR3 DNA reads TGTGCCAGCAGTCGCCCGGACAGGGGAGAATATGGCTACACCTTC. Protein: CASSRPDRGEYGYTF.

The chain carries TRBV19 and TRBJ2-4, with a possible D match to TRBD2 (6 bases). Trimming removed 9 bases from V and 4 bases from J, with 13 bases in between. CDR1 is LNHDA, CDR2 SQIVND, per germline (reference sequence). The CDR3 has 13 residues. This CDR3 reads CASQGLRKNIQYF. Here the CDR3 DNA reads TGTGCCAGCCAGGGACTTCGTAAAAACATTCAGTACTTC. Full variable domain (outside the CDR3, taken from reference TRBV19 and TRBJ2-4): DGGITQSPKYLFRKEGQNVTLSCEQNLNHDAMYWYRQDPGQGLRLIYYSQIVNDFQKGDIAEGYSVSREKKESFPLTVTSAQKNPTAFYLCASQGLRKNIQYFGAGTRLSVL.

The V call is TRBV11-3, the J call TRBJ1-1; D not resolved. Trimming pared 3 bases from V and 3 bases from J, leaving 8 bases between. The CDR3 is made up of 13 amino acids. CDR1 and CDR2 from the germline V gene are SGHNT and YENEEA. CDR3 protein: CASSFRVDTEAFF. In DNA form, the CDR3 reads TGTGCCAGCAGCTTCCGAGTGGACACTGAAGCTTTCTTT.

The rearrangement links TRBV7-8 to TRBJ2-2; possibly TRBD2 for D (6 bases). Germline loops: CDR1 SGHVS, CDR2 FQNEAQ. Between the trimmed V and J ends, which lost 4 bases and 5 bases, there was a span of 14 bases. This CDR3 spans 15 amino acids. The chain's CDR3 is CASSSRDFPTGELFF. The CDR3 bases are TGTGCCAGCAGCTCTAGGGACTTCCCTACCGGGGAGCTGTTTTTT.

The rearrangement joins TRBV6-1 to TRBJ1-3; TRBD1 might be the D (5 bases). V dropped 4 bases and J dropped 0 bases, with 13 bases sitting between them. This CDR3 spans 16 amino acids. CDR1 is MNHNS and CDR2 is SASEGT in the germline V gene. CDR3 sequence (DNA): TGTGCCAGCAGTGGGCCCCGGACAAACTCTGGAAACACCATATATTTT. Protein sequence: CASSGPRTNSGNTIYF.

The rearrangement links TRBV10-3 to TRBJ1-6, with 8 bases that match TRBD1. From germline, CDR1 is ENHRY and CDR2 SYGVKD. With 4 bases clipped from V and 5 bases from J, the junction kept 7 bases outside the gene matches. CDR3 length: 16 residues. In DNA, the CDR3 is TGTGCCATCAGTGGTGTACAGGGGGTTGATAATTCACCCCTCCACTTT. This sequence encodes CAISGVQGVDNSPLHF.

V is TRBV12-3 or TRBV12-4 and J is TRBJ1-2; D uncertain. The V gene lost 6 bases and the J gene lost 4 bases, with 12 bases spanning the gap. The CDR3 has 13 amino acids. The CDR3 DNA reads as TGTGCCAGCAGGCGGAGGGAGGTCTATGGCTACACCTTC. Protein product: CASRRREVYGYTF.

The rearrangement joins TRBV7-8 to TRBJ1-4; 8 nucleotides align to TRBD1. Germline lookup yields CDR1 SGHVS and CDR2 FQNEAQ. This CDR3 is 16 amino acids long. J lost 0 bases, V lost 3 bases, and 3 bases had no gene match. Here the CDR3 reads CASSFRQGSTNEKLFF. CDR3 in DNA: TGTGCCAGCAGCTTTCGACAGGGGTCAACTAATGAAAAACTGTTTTTT. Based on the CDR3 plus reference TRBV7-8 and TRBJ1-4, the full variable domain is GAGVSQSPRYKVAKRGQDVALRCDPISGHVSLFWYQQALGQGPEFLTYFQNEAQLDKSGLPSDRFFAERPEGSVSTLKIQRTQQEDSAVYLCASSFRQGSTNEKLFFGSGTQLSVL.

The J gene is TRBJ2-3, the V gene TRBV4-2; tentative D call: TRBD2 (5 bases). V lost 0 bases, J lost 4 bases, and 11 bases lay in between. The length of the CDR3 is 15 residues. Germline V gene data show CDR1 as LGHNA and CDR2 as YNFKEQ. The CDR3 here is CASSQDLERADTQYF. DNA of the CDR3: TGTGCCAGCAGCCAAGACTTGGAGAGGGCAGATACGCAGTATTTT.

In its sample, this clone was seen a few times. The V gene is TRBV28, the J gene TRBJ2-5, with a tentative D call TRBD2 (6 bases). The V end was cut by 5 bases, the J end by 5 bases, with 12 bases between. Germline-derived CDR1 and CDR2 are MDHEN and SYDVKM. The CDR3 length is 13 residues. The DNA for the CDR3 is TGTGCCAGCAGTCCAGGGACTCAGGAGACCCAGTACTTC. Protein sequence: CASSPGTQETQYF.

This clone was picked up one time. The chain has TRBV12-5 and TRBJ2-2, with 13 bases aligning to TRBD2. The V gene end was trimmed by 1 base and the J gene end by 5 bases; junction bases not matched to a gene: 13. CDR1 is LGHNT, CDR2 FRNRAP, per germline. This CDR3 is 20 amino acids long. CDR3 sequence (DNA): TGTGCTAGTGGTTTGGGGAAAACAGGACTAGCGGGAGTGACTACCGGGGAGCTGTTTTTT. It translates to CASGLGKTGLAGVTTGELFF.